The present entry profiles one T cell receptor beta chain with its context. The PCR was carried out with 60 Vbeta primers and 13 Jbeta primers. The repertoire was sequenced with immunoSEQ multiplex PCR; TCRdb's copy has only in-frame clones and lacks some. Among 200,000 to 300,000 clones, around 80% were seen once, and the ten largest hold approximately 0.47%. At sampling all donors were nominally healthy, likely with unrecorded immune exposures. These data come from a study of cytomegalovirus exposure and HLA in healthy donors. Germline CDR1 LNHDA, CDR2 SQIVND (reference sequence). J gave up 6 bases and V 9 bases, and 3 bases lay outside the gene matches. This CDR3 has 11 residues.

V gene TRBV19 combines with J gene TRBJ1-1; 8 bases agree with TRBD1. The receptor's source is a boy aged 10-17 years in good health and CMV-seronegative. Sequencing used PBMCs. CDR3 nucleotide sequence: TGTGCCAGCGCAGGGGGCCCTGAAGCTTTCTTT. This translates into CASAGGPEAFF. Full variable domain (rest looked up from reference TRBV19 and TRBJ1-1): DGGITQSPKYLFRKEGQNVTLSCEQNLNHDAMYWYRQDPGQGLRLIYYSQIVNDFQKGDIAEGYSVSREKKESFPLTVTSAQKNPTAFYLCASAGGPEAFFGQGTRLTVV.